Each of the 26 T cell receptor beta chains below was sequenced from the same sample in a study of blood T cell repertoires in COVID-19. Sequencing used immunoSEQ multiplex PCR; TCRdb keeps in-frame clones, though not all of them. The data contain 40,000 to 50,000 clones, under 90% of them singletons. What was sequenced was peripheral blood. These receptors were taken from a man aged 45 to 65 with active COVID-19.

The chain joins TRBV6-2 or TRBV6-3 to TRBJ1-5, with 7 bases matching TRBD1. The CDR3 covers 15 residues. Trimming took 4 bases from V and 5 from J; bases not matched to a gene: 8. Germline CDR1 is MNHEY and CDR2 is SVGEGT. The CDR3 region is CASSLTDRDYQPQHF. DNA of the CDR3: TGTGCCAGCAGTTTAACTGACAGGGACTATCAGCCCCAGCATTTT.

The chain couples TRBV28 to TRBJ2-1, with 9 bases matching TRBD2. J gave up 7 bases and V 8 bases, and 9 bases lay outside the gene matches. Germline CDR1 and CDR2: MDHEN and SYDVKM. CDR3 length: 14 residues. CDR3 protein: CASVSQLAGNEQFF. The CDR3 nucleotides read TGTGCCAGCGTAAGCCAGCTAGCGGGAAATGAGCAGTTCTTC.

V is TRBV19 and J is TRBJ2-5; 7 nucleotides align to TRBD1. Germline V gene lookup returns CDR1 LNHDA and CDR2 SQIVND (reference sequence). Unmatched junction bases numbered 13, after V lost 3 bases and J lost 3 bases. This CDR3 has 17 amino acids. The CDR3: CASSMGQGDYQEETQYF. The CDR3 region has the DNA TGTGCCAGTAGTATGGGCCAGGGGGATTATCAGGAAGAGACCCAGTACTTC.

The gene calls are TRBV30 and TRBJ1-5, with 7 bases matching TRBD1. Germline CDR1 reads GTSNPN; CDR2 reads SVGIG (reference sequence). This CDR3 spans 14 amino acids. The junction had 4 bases not matched to a gene; V was cut back by 2 bases and J by 3 bases. The CDR3 region has the DNA TGTGCCTGGAGTTTCGGGACAGTCAATCAGCCCCAGCATTTT. This sequence encodes CAWSFGTVNQPQHF. The full variable domain, completed using reference TRBV30 and TRBJ1-5, is SQTIHQWPATLVQPVGSPLSLECTVEGTSNPNLYWYRQAAGRGLQLLFYSVGIGQISSEVPQNLSASRPQDRQFILSSKKLLLSDSGFYLCAWSFGTVNQPQHFGDGTRLSIL.

V usage is TRBV18 and J usage is TRBJ1-5; maybe TRBD1 (6 bases). With 2 bases removed from V and 8 bases from J, the gap between germline ends came to 10 bases. The CDR3 spans 13 residues. Germline V lookup: CDR1 KGHSH, CDR2 LQKENI. The chain's CDR3 is CASSPTGREPQHF. DNA of the CDR3: TGTGCCAGCTCACCAACAGGGAGGGAGCCCCAGCATTTT.

This clone appeared a few times. This chain connects TRBV27 to TRBJ1-3; TRBD1 matches at 7 bases. Germline CDR1 and CDR2: MNHEY and SMNVEV (reference sequence). The CDR3 consists of 14 residues. Trimming cost V 4 bases and J 3 bases; bases outside gene matches: 3. CDR3 nucleotide sequence: TGTGCCAGCAGTTCCTACAGGGGTGGAAACACCATATATTTT. It specifies CASSSYRGGNTIYF.

The CDR3 loop reads CASTAGAPNTGELFF. DNA of the CDR3: TGTGCCAGCACAGCGGGAGCACCGAACACCGGGGAGCTGTTTTTT. V usage is TRBV2 and J usage is TRBJ2-2, with TRBD2 identical over 8 bases. Germline trimming cut 7 bases from V and 0 bases from J; bases unmatched to any gene: 4. Germline assignment: CDR1 SNHLY and CDR2 FYNNEI. The CDR3 length is 15 residues.

The chain is built from TRBV19 and TRBJ1-5; TRBD1 matches 7 bases. J lost 0 bases, V lost 6 bases, and 5 bases had no gene match. The CDR3 contains 15 residues. CDR1 is LNHDA and CDR2 is SQIVND in the germline V gene (reference sequence). CDR3 coding DNA: TGTGCCAGTAGGAGGGGGCTTTATAGCAATCAGCCCCAGCATTTT. Translated, it gives CASRRGLYSNQPQHF.

This clone was found once. V and J are TRBV14 and TRBJ2-7; 7 nucleotides match TRBD1. Losses at the gene ends were 2 bases for V and 5 bases for J; bases not matched to a gene: 15. Per the germline V gene, CDR1 is SGHDN and CDR2 is FVKESK. This CDR3 is built from 17 residues. The CDR3 region is CASSQQSPWTGGNEQYF. As DNA, the CDR3 is TGTGCCAGCAGCCAACAGTCTCCGTGGACAGGTGGCAACGAGCAGTACTTC.

This sequence joins TRBV5-4 and TRBJ2-4; D is perhaps TRBD2 (6 bases). The CDR3 length is 14 residues. The V gene's germline CDR1 is SGHNT and CDR2 YYREEE (reference sequence). The V end lost 4 bases, the J end lost 5 bases, and 13 bases lay between the germline ends. The CDR3 sequence: CASSVPGLENIQYF. CDR3 nucleotide sequence: TGTGCCAGCAGCGTTCCGGGACTGGAAAACATTCAGTACTTC.

This chain joins TRBV4-2 and TRBJ2-7, with 9 bases that match TRBD1. The CDR3 consists of 17 residues. V lost 4 bases to trimming and J lost 0 bases; unmatched junction nucleotides: 10. Germline V gene data show CDR1 as LGHNA and CDR2 as YNFKEQ. Here the CDR3 DNA reads TGTGCCAGCAGCCCGGGGACAGGGAAAATAGGCTCCTACGAGCAGTACTTC. Encoded protein: CASSPGTGKIGSYEQYF.

The chain has TRBV5-5 and TRBJ2-7; 7 bases agree with TRBD1. The CDR3 runs to 14 residues. J gave up 7 bases and V 4 bases, and 11 bases lay outside the gene matches. CDR1 SGHKS and CDR2 YYEKEE come from the germline V gene (reference sequence). The CDR3 loop is CASSTATGQGEQYF. For the CDR3, the DNA is TGTGCCAGCAGCACCGCGACAGGGCAGGGAGAGCAGTACTTC.

The rearrangement joins TRBV9 to TRBJ2-1; 9 bases fit TRBD2. Germline V gene sequence: CDR1 SGDLS, CDR2 YYNGEE. The CDR3 has 15 residues. The junction had 3 bases not matched to a gene; V was cut back by 2 bases and J by 3 bases. The CDR3 nucleotides read TGTGCCAGCAGCGTCCTAGCGGGATTCTACAATGAGCAGTTCTTC. Protein sequence: CASSVLAGFYNEQFF.

J is TRBJ2-1 and V is TRBV18; 8 bases align to TRBD2. The germline CDR1 and CDR2 sequences are KGHSH and LQKENI. This CDR3 has 17 amino acids. Trimming at V came to 3 bases and at J to 3 bases, leaving 10 bases not matched to a gene. The CDR3 here is CASSPQSSGSVYNEQFF. The CDR3 bases are TGTGCCAGCTCACCCCAGTCCAGCGGGAGCGTCTACAATGAGCAGTTCTTC.

The genes are TRBV7-3 and TRBJ2-1, with D maybe TRBD2 (5 bases). With 6 bases removed from V and 10 bases from J, the gap between germline ends came to 16 bases. From germline, CDR1 is SGHTA and CDR2 FQGTGA. The CDR3 extends over 13 amino acids. The CDR3 region is CASRPGERREQFF. The CDR3 DNA reads as TGTGCCAGCAGACCCGGGGAGCGGAGAGAGCAGTTCTTC.

The gene calls are TRBV5-1 and TRBJ2-7; a weak D match, TRBD1 (6 bases). From germline, CDR1 is SGHRS and CDR2 YFSETQ. The CDR3 is 14 amino acids. V was trimmed by 4 bases and J by 0 bases, leaving 11 bases between them. The CDR3 sequence is CASSPGGGSYEQYF. CDR3 nucleotides: TGCGCCAGCAGCCCTGGGGGCGGCTCCTACGAGCAGTACTTC.

J is TRBJ2-7 and V is TRBV5-6; D ambiguous. This CDR3 is 11 amino acids long. Per germline, CDR1 SGHDT and CDR2 YYEEEE. Trimming took off 0 bases at V and 7 bases at J, with 5 bases between the two ends. DNA for the CDR3: TGTGCCAGCAGCTTGGAGCAAGAGCAGTACTTC. Amino acid sequence: CASSLEQEQYF.

The chain employs TRBV7-9 and TRBJ2-1; TRBD2 agrees at 14 bases. The J segment lost 8 bases and the V segment lost 4 bases, leaving 4 bases of the junction unmatched. From germline, CDR1 is SEHNR and CDR2 FQNEAQ (reference sequence). This CDR3 region has 15 residues. As DNA, the CDR3 is TGTGCCAGCAGCTATGGACTAGCGGGAGGCTATGAGCAGTTCTTC. It codes for CASSYGLAGGYEQFF.

The chain joins TRBV5-1 to TRBJ2-1; 7 positions match TRBD1. V lost 0 bases, J lost 7 bases, and 4 bases stayed unmatched. This CDR3 has 14 amino acids. The germline V gene has CDR1 SGHRS and CDR2 YFSETQ. CDR3 loop: CASSLGTGGNEQFF. For the CDR3, the DNA is TGCGCCAGCAGCTTGGGGACAGGTGGGAATGAGCAGTTCTTC. The full variable domain, its missing parts supplied by reference TRBV5-1 and TRBJ2-1, is KAGVTQTPRYLIKTRGQQVTLSCSPISGHRSVSWYQQTPGQGLQFLFEYFSETQRNKGNFPGRFSGRQFSNSRSEMNVSTLELGDSALYLCASSLGTGGNEQFFGPGTRLTVL.

This chain links TRBV27 with TRBJ2-7; 8 bases match TRBD2. Unmatched junction bases numbered 3, after V lost 6 bases and J lost 5 bases. This CDR3 has 12 amino acids. Germline lookup yields CDR1 MNHEY and CDR2 SMNVEV (reference sequence). The CDR3 DNA follows: TGTGCCAGCAGCTCGGGGGGGGACGAGCAGTACTTC. It is translated as CASSSGGDEQYF.

The chain carries TRBV4-1 and TRBJ1-3; 7 bases agree with TRBD1. This CDR3 region has 17 residues. V shed 3 bases and J 0 bases; nucleotides not matched to a gene: 8. From germline, CDR1 is MGHRA and CDR2 YSYEKL. The CDR3 bases are TGCGCCAGCAGCCAGCCAACAGGGGCCCGCTCTGGAAACACCATATATTTT. Translation: CASSQPTGARSGNTIYF.

This sequence joins TRBV7-3 and TRBJ2-3; 8 nucleotides align to TRBD2. Germline CDR1 reads SGHTA; CDR2 reads FQGTGA. J was trimmed by 3 bases and V by 2 bases; bases with no gene match: 7. The CDR3 covers 16 residues. The DNA of the CDR3 is TGTGCCAGCAGCTTAGGGGGCCGCGGGAGGACAGATACGCAGTATTTT. The encoded protein is CASSLGGRGRTDTQYF.

The rearrangement uses TRBV29-1 and TRBJ2-5; D is undetermined. Trimming cost V 6 bases and J 1 base, with 12 bases left between them. This CDR3 has 13 amino acids. Germline V lookup: CDR1 SQVTM, CDR2 ANQGSEA. The chain's CDR3 is CSVSKQIQETQYF. In nucleotides, the CDR3 is TGCAGCGTCTCGAAACAGATCCAAGAGACCCAGTACTTC.

Only one count was recorded for this clone. The J gene is TRBJ1-1, the V gene TRBV29-1, with a weak D call TRBD1 (6 bases). The CDR3 spans 13 residues. CDR1 is SQVTM, CDR2 ANQGSEA, per germline. The V gene lost 5 bases and the J gene lost 5 bases, with 15 bases spanning the gap. The CDR3 bases are TGCAGCGTTAAGCAGGGGATAGGAACTGAAGCTTTCTTT. It specifies CSVKQGIGTEAFF.

The CDR3 loop is CASSLSGTKYQETQYF. The CDR3 coding sequence is TGTGCCAGCAGCCTTTCCGGGACAAAGTACCAAGAGACCCAGTACTTC. This chain joins TRBV9 and TRBJ2-5; tentative D call: TRBD1 (6 bases). Trimming stripped 4 bases from V and 0 bases from J, with 16 bases between. The CDR3 is made up of 16 amino acids. The germline gives CDR1 SGDLS, CDR2 YYNGEE.

This chain connects TRBV27 to TRBJ1-4, with TRBD1 matching 8 bases. The V gene end was trimmed by 2 bases and the J gene end by 8 bases; junction bases not matched to a gene: 4. There are 14 residues in the CDR3. Germline V gene lookup returns CDR1 MNHEY and CDR2 SMNVEV (reference sequence). CDR3 in amino acids: CASSLGYRGEKLFF. CDR3 bases: TGTGCCAGCAGTTTAGGATACAGGGGGGAAAAACTGTTTTTT.